This T cell receptor beta chain was recorded in a study of T cell responses to AZD1222 COVID-19 vaccine. General study findings and limits: Scientists sampled the repertoires only once the peak T cell response had passed. Spike-specific TCRs gained breadth and depth after people received two AZD1222 doses. It should be noted that donors were predominantly white British and more often female, and clonal diversity was possibly underestimated. With dominance at 160-218 and 743-854, vaccine-associated CD4 TCRs spanned spike.

Deletions cut 3 bases from V and 3 bases from J, with 15 bases between. CDR1 and CDR2 (germline): SGHKS, YYEKEE (reference sequence). The CDR3 runs 15 residues. The table came from immunoSEQ multiplex PCR; TCRdb's copy has only in-frame clones and leaves some out. This repertoire shows about 110,000 clones, about 95% found once; its top ten account for 2.9%. Comment on this clone: Its matching antigen is unknown.

This sequence was found in an adult who received the AZD1222 COVID-19 vaccine. Sequencing used peripheral blood, obtained 28 days after the second AZD1222 dose. The rearrangement joins TRBV5-5 to TRBJ1-1; unclear D gene. CDR3 sequence: CASSSAEATYTEAFF. The CDR3 DNA follows: TGTGCCAGCAGCTCGGCAGAGGCCACGTACACTGAAGCTTTCTTT. Drawing the rest from reference TRBV5-5 and TRBJ1-1, the complete variable domain is DAGVTQSPTHLIKTRGQQVTLRCSPISGHKSVSWYQQVLGQGPQFIFQYYEKEERGRGNFPDRFSARQFPNYSSELNVNALLLGDSALYLCASSSAEATYTEAFFGQGTRLTVV.